This TCR beta chain comes out of a study of blood T cell repertoires in COVID-19. Trimming removed 4 bases from V and 8 bases from J, with 21 bases in between. The CDR3 runs to 14 residues. Germline values: CDR1 GTSNPN, CDR2 SVGIG (reference sequence). Method: immunoSEQ multiplex PCR; TCRdb's copy keeps in-frame clones and lacks some. Here the sample spans roughly 180,000 clones, approximately 78% being singletons. This chain uses TRBV30 with TRBJ2-7, with D possibly TRBD2 on 6 matching bases. The sequenced sample consisted of peripheral blood. The TCR sequence derives from a woman of 80 years or more with COVID-19, enrolled during active disease. The CDR3 bases are TGTGCCTGGACATCTGGGACGGGGGTCGGTAAGCAGTACTTC. This encodes CAWTSGTGVGKQYF.